This T cell receptor (delta chain) originates from a study of γδ T cells in repeated Plasmodium falciparum infection. To note about this clone: TCRdb pairs this DNA with a much larger clone's protein that differs at residue 9, likely a read error; the protein shown was translated from the DNA.

TCRdb reran clone calling via CATT on the multiplex PCR reads. The sample lists 85,000 to 90,000 delta-chain clones; approximately 1.5% were seen once. Vgamma9/Vdelta2+ and Vdelta2-negative gammadelta T cells were flow-sorted from PBMC for bulk sequencing. CDR3 size: 22 residues. V dropped 8 bases and J dropped 0 bases, with 37 bases sitting between them. Germline assignment: CDR1 TSWWSYY and CDR2 QGS. This chain uses TRDV1 with TRDJ1; D possibly uses TRDD2 or TRDD3 (5 bases each). The J gene, missing from TCRdb, was assigned here through DNA to germline matching. The sequencing input was gamma-delta T cells from blood. The sequence was collected from a pool of human donors (malaria-infected and uninfected, not separated). The CDR3 sequence is CALYFPGFLRAGFSHYTDKLIF. The CDR3 DNA is TGTGCTCTTTACTTCCCGGGGTTCCTTCGGGCGGGATTCTCTCACTACACCGATAAACTCATCTTT.